The 32 T cell receptor beta chains listed next were all sequenced from one sample in a study of T cells in Graves' hyperthyroidism and ophthalmopathy. Amplification of TCR beta CDR3 regions was performed using RNA transcripts as template. The TCR CDR3 was amplified in a first-round RT-PCR using the HTBI primer set. TCRdb re-called the multiplex PCR reads with MiXCR, one entry per CDR3 protein. The sample carries some 760,000 distinct CDR3 sequences, 13% to 15% recorded once. Material: blood. These receptors were collected from a woman aged 18-29 years with Graves' hyperthyroidism.

This clonotype was found many times. This chain joins TRBV2 and TRBJ1-4, with a possible D match to TRBD1 (5 bases). The CDR3 runs 15 residues. From germline, CDR1 is SNHLY and CDR2 FYNNEI. Trimming took off 8 bases at V and 4 bases at J, with 17 bases between the two ends. The CDR3 region has the DNA TGTGCCAGCCGGGAGGGGCGGACTTTTAATGAAAAACTGTTTTTT. It encodes CASREGRTFNEKLFF.

The chain joins TRBV28 to TRBJ2-1; maybe TRBD1 (6 bases). Per germline, CDR1 MDHEN and CDR2 SYDVKM. CDR3 length: 20 residues. Trimming removed 2 bases at V and 0 bases at J, with 23 bases between. This CDR3 is CASSLPSRVTGTTSYNEQFF. The CDR3 DNA follows: TGTGCCAGCAGTTTACCCAGCCGGGTCACCGGGACAACCTCCTACAATGAGCAGTTCTTC.

This clonotype was seen once. This chain links TRBV2 with TRBJ2-7, with 14 bases that match TRBD2. The CDR3 runs to 18 residues. Germline V gene data show CDR1 as SNHLY and CDR2 as FYNNEI. After removal of 5 bases from V and 6 bases from J, the junction contained 15 bases not matched to a gene. The CDR3: CASSWDSGTSGRYGEQYF. For the CDR3, the DNA is TGTGCCAGCAGTTGGGACAGCGGGACTAGCGGGAGATATGGCGAGCAGTACTTC.

This clonotype was seen repeatedly, ten times or more. The CDR3 protein is CASKTGGFIHEQYF. CDR3 bases: TGTGCCAGCAAGACAGGGGGCTTCATTCACGAGCAGTACTTC. The chain recombines TRBV2 with TRBJ2-7; 10 bases map to TRBD1. Per germline, CDR1 SNHLY and CDR2 FYNNEI. This CDR3 region has 14 residues. V lost 7 bases, J lost 5 bases, and 8 bases stayed unmatched.

This clonotype was recorded many times. This sequence joins TRBV4-1 and TRBJ1-2, with 7 bases aligning to TRBD1. CDR1 is MGHRA, CDR2 YSYEKL, per germline. This CDR3 has 15 amino acids. After removal of 5 bases from V and 2 bases from J, the junction contained 8 bases not matched to a gene. CDR3 sequence: CASSSPGQSNYGYTF. The CDR3, as DNA: TGCGCCAGCAGCTCGCCGGGACAGTCAAACTATGGCTACACCTTC.

The genes are TRBV12-3 or TRBV12-4 and TRBJ2-1; 8 nucleotides align to TRBD2. V dropped 3 bases and J dropped 0; count of bases not matched to a gene: 7. This CDR3 comprises 17 residues. CDR3: CASSFSGAKTSYNEQFF. Here the CDR3 DNA reads TGTGCCAGCAGTTTTAGCGGGGCTAAGACCTCCTACAATGAGCAGTTCTTC.

The chain links TRBV3-1 to TRBJ2-5; 7 bases align to TRBD2. Germline lookup yields CDR1 LGHDT and CDR2 YNNKEL (reference sequence). The CDR3 length is 16 residues. The J segment lost 1 base and the V segment lost 1 base, leaving 6 bases of the junction unmatched. CDR3 residues: CASSQVGGSVQETQYF. In DNA form, the CDR3 reads TGTGCCAGCAGCCAAGTCGGGGGGTCGGTCCAAGAGACCCAGTACTTC.

This clonotype appeared many times. The J gene is TRBJ2-3, the V gene TRBV5-5; D perhaps matches TRBD2 (6 bases). Trimming took 3 bases from V and 9 from J, leaving 23 bases between them. Germline V CDR1 and CDR2: SGHKS, YYEKEE (reference sequence). The CDR3 contains 16 residues. The CDR3 is CASSSLSHSGSGTQYF. CDR3 DNA sequence: TGTGCCAGCAGCTCTCTCTCCCATAGCGGTTCAGGGACGCAGTATTTT.

The chain joins TRBV3-1 to TRBJ2-2; D is uncertain. From germline, CDR1 is LGHDT and CDR2 YNNKEL (reference sequence). V was shortened by 7 bases and J by 3 bases, with 9 bases between the two germline ends. The CDR3 totals 13 residues. The CDR3 loop reads CASTGLHTGELFF. CDR3 sequence (DNA): TGTGCCAGCACTGGGCTTCACACCGGGGAGCTGTTTTTT.

This clonotype was observed at least ten times. J is TRBJ1-5 and V is TRBV6-1; 10 bases are shared with TRBD1. The germline V gene encodes CDR1 MNHNS and CDR2 SASEGT. The V gene end was trimmed by 6 bases and the J gene end by 4 bases; junction bases not matched to a gene: 9. The CDR3 contains 16 residues. CDR3 sequence reads: CASRYFGGQGNQPQHF. Here the CDR3 DNA reads TGTGCCAGCAGATACTTCGGGGGACAGGGGAATCAGCCCCAGCATTTT.

This clonotype has only a few counts. V gene TRBV29-1 combines with J gene TRBJ1-2, with D perhaps matching TRBD1 (5 bases). Trimming left V 6 bases short and J 4 bases short, with 18 bases between. The germline V gene encodes CDR1 SQVTM and CDR2 ANQGSEA. There are 14 residues in the CDR3. In DNA, the CDR3 is TGCAGCGTGGGGCCCCGGGGTAACATCTATGGCTACACCTTC. Translating it yields CSVGPRGNIYGYTF.

This clonotype was picked up many times. The rearrangement joins TRBV28 to TRBJ1-6; a possible D gene is TRBD1 (5 bases). Trimming cost V 6 bases and J 10 bases, with 16 bases left between them. This CDR3 region has 14 residues. Germline V gene data show CDR1 as MDHEN and CDR2 as SYDVKM. The chain's CDR3 is CASSFGRGGSPLHF. The CDR3 DNA reads TGTGCCAGCAGCTTTGGGCGGGGGGGATCACCCCTCCACTTT.

J is TRBJ1-2 and V is TRBV12-3 or TRBV12-4; D is ambiguous. The CDR3 contains 11 residues. Trimming left V 3 bases short and J 8 bases short, with 7 bases between. The CDR3 sequence: CASSLAGGYTF. CDR3 sequence (DNA): TGTGCCAGCAGTTTGGCCGGCGGCTACACCTTC.

J is TRBJ1-1 and V is TRBV4-1; a possible D gene is TRBD1 (6 bases). In germline, CDR1 is MGHRA, CDR2 YSYEKL. The germline V and J ends were trimmed by 1 base and 4 bases, with 10 bases remaining between them. The CDR3 is 14 residues long. CDR3: CASSQVVRGTEAFF. The CDR3, as DNA: TGCGCCAGCAGCCAAGTAGTCAGGGGCACTGAAGCTTTCTTT.

Concerning this clonotype: This may arise from a read error, as a much more abundant clone is one base away. The chain couples TRBV28 to TRBJ2-2, with D tentatively TRBD2 (6 bases). The CDR3 is 15 amino acids. Trimming stripped 3 bases from V and 7 bases from J, with 15 bases between. CDR1 MDHEN and CDR2 SYDVKM come from the germline V gene. CDR3 sequence reads: CASSLAGTAGGELFF. CDR3 coding DNA: TGTGCCAGCAGTTTGGCCGGGACTGCGGGCGGGGAGCTGTTTTTT.

This clonotype was picked up many times. The V call is TRBV28, the J call TRBJ1-6; tentatively, D is TRBD1 (5 bases). Germline loops: CDR1 MDHEN, CDR2 SYDVKM. CDR3 size: 15 residues. Deletions cut 4 bases from V and 8 bases from J, with 15 bases between. DNA for the CDR3: TGTGCCAGCAGTTACGACAGACCCTTGGATTCACCCCTCCACTTT. It specifies CASSYDRPLDSPLHF.

The J gene is TRBJ1-1, the V gene TRBV2; 10 bases match TRBD1. The CDR3 has 13 residues. Germline CDR1 SNHLY, CDR2 FYNNEI. V lost 10 bases to trimming and J lost 5 bases; unmatched junction nucleotides: 7. CDR3 sequence (DNA): TGTGCCACAAGGGGACAGGGGAGAACTGAAGCTTTCTTT. Its translation: CATRGQGRTEAFF.

This clonotype was seen many times. V gene TRBV30 combines with J gene TRBJ1-5; 7 positions match TRBD1. The CDR3 runs 15 residues. V shed 2 bases and J 6 bases; nucleotides not matched to a gene: 10. CDR1 and CDR2 from the germline V gene are GTSNPN and SVGIG (reference sequence). CDR3 in amino acids: CAWSSGTGVIQPQHF. The DNA for the CDR3 is TGTGCCTGGAGTTCCGGAACAGGGGTAATTCAGCCCCAGCATTTT.

In this sample, this clonotype turned up many times. V usage is TRBV11-2 and J usage is TRBJ2-1; D is ambiguous. The CDR3 is 15 residues long. The V end lost 4 bases, the J end lost 0 bases, and 10 bases lay between the germline ends. The germline gives CDR1 SGHAT, CDR2 FQNNGV. CDR3 nucleotide sequence: TGTGCCAGCAGCTCCGGTACCCTCTCCTACAATGAGCAGTTCTTC. Translating gives CASSSGTLSYNEQFF.

This clonotype was detected a few times. The J gene is TRBJ1-1, the V gene TRBV20-1; tentative D call: TRBD1 (6 bases). Germline V gene data show CDR1 as DFQATT and CDR2 as SNEGSKA (reference sequence). V was pared by 0 bases and J by 7 bases, with 18 bases between. The CDR3 has 15 residues. The CDR3 DNA reads as TGCAGTGCTAGAGATATATCGGGGGGCTGGGATGAAGCTTTCTTT. Protein product: CSARDISGGWDEAFF.

In its sample, this clonotype was seen many times. This rearrangement joins TRBV13 to TRBJ2-3, with D possibly being TRBD2 (6 bases). This CDR3 is built from 18 residues. CDR1 is PRHDT, CDR2 FYEKMQ, per germline (reference sequence). V was pared by 0 bases and J by 9 bases, with 25 bases between. CDR3 nucleotide sequence: TGTGCCAGCAGCTTAGGTCGACAGCACCAGAGGGAGGTGGGAACGCAGTATTTT. It encodes CASSLGRQHQREVGTQYF. The variable domain in full, completed from reference TRBV13 and TRBJ2-3, reads AAGVIQSPRHLIKEKRETATLKCYPIPRHDTVYWYQQGPGQDPQFLISFYEKMQSDKGSIPDRFSAQQFSDYHSELNMSSLELGDSALYFCASSLGRQHQREVGTQYFGPGTRLTVL.

This clonotype was recorded at least ten times. The chain combines TRBV10-3 with TRBJ2-7; 11 positions agree with TRBD2. Trimming took 6 bases from V and 6 from J; bases not matched to a gene: 7. The CDR3 runs to 14 residues. Per germline, CDR1 ENHRY and CDR2 SYGVKD. The CDR3 nucleotides are TGTGCCATCAGCGGAGAACTAGCGGGAGTCGAGCAGTACTTC. This encodes CAISGELAGVEQYF.

In its sample, this clonotype was seen many times. V usage is TRBV27 and J usage is TRBJ2-7; D might be TRBD2 (6 bases). The CDR3 is made up of 13 amino acids. From germline, CDR1 is MNHEY and CDR2 SMNVEV (reference sequence). The V end lost 8 bases, the J end lost 3 bases, and 14 bases lay between the germline ends. The CDR3 DNA sequence: TGTGCCAGCCGGGGGATAGCGCGCTACGAGCAGTACTTC. Protein: CASRGIARYEQYF.

This chain links TRBV4-3 with TRBJ1-6; possibly TRBD1 for D (5 bases). Germline-derived CDR1 and CDR2 are LGHNA and YSLEER. V lost 3 bases and J lost 14, with 17 bases in between. The CDR3 is 14 amino acids. This chain's CDR3 is CASSQGTARETLHF. CDR3 in DNA: TGCGCCAGCAGCCAGGGGACGGCCAGAGAAACCCTCCACTTT.

The rearrangement joins TRBV29-1 to TRBJ2-1; 12 bases agree with TRBD2. V shed 3 bases and J 8 bases; nucleotides not matched to a gene: 14. This CDR3 spans 17 amino acids. Germline V CDR1 and CDR2: SQVTM, ANQGSEA. CDR3 DNA: TGCAGCGTTGAGGCTAGCGGGAGGGCCCAGGGTGGGGATGAGCAGTTCTTC. It translates to CSVEASGRAQGGDEQFF.

This clonotype was seen ten or more times. The chain has TRBV6-5 and TRBJ1-5; no clear D. The germline V gene encodes CDR1 MNHEY and CDR2 SVGAGI. The CDR3 contains 15 residues. V shed 2 bases and J shed 0 bases, with 8 bases lying between them. CDR3 DNA: TGTGCCAGCAGTTACGACACTTCTAGCAATCAGCCCCAGCATTTT. This codes for CASSYDTSSNQPQHF.

Here the CDR3 DNA reads TGTGCCACCAGCAGAGATCGGGCAGCTGAAGCTTTCTTT. It codes for CATSRDRAAEAFF. The chain employs TRBV15 and TRBJ1-1; no reliable D call. Germline V gene lookup returns CDR1 LNHNV and CDR2 YYDKDF (reference sequence). V was shortened by 0 bases and J by 6 bases, with 8 bases between the two germline ends. This CDR3 region has 13 residues.

The V gene is TRBV5-4, the J gene TRBJ2-2, with TRBD1 matching over 10 bases. Looked up from germline, CDR1 is SGHNT and CDR2 is YYREEE (reference sequence). The trim removed 0 bases at V and 3 bases at J, leaving 2 bases unmatched. The CDR3 length is 16 residues. The CDR3 DNA sequence: TGTGCCAGCAGCTTGGGGGACAGGGGAGACACCGGGGAGCTGTTTTTT. It specifies CASSLGDRGDTGELFF. The variable domain in full, completed from reference TRBV5-4 and TRBJ2-2, reads ETGVTQSPTHLIKTRGQQVTLRCSSQSGHNTVSWYQQALGQGPQFIFQYYREEENGRGNFPPRFSGLQFPNYSSELNVNALELDDSALYLCASSLGDRGDTGELFFGEGSRLTVL.

This clonotype was seen a few times. The chain couples TRBV20-1 to TRBJ1-4; the D is unclear. The germline V gene has CDR1 DFQATT and CDR2 SNEGSKA (reference sequence). The CDR3 length is 10 residues. The V and J ends lost 6 bases and 7 bases respectively, with 6 bases between them. This CDR3 reads CSAGLEKLFF. CDR3 coding DNA: TGCAGTGCCGGACTTGAAAAACTGTTTTTT.

This clonotype was recorded many times. The chain employs TRBV12-3 or TRBV12-4 and TRBJ2-1; D is perhaps TRBD2 (5 bases). The V and J ends lost 3 bases and 5 bases respectively, with 11 bases between them. This CDR3 comprises 14 residues. Here the CDR3 DNA reads TGTGCCAGCAGTTTTCCCGGGAATAACAATGAGCAGTTCTTC. As protein: CASSFPGNNNEQFF.

This clonotype was seen at least ten times. The chain's CDR3 is CARRGHPNTEAFF. The CDR3 DNA sequence: TGTGCCAGACGCGGACACCCGAACACTGAAGCTTTCTTT. V usage is TRBV30 and J usage is TRBJ1-1; a weak D match, TRBD1 (5 bases). V lost 8 bases and J lost 1, with 14 bases in between. The CDR3 totals 13 residues. Germline lookup yields CDR1 GTSNPN and CDR2 SVGIG (reference sequence).

The rearrangement links TRBV29-1 to TRBJ2-3, with 11 bases lining up with TRBD2. Germline trimming cut 4 bases from V and 4 bases from J; bases unmatched to any gene: 7. This CDR3 spans 15 amino acids. Germline loops: CDR1 SQVTM, CDR2 ANQGSEA. The CDR3 loop is CSVVQLAGVPDTQYF. In DNA, the CDR3 is TGCAGCGTTGTACAACTAGCGGGAGTTCCAGATACGCAGTATTTT.